This T cell receptor (beta chain) emerged from a study of T cells in Graves' hyperthyroidism and ophthalmopathy. Study conclusions and caveats: Blood also contained most expanded thyroid clonotypes above 0.001. Patients with ophthalmopathy were separated from those with stable hyperthyroidism by a 13 V-J model.

Amplified TCR beta CDR3 regions derived from RNA transcripts. During a first-round RT-PCR of the TCR CDR3, the HTBI primer set was used. TCRdb redid the calling of the multiplex PCR reads with MiXCR, one entry per CDR3 protein. The data contain roughly 750,000 distinct CDR3 sequences, roughly 17% of them singletons. The CDR3 is made up of 15 amino acids. Germline V gene sequence: CDR1 MNHNS, CDR2 SASEGT. After removal of 5 bases from V and 6 bases from J, the junction contained 6 bases not matched to a gene. About this clonotype itself: What it recognizes is unknown.

The J gene is TRBJ1-6, the V gene TRBV6-1, with 8 bases identical to TRBD1. The receptor's source is a man aged 18 to 30 with Graves' hyperthyroidism. Material: blood. For the CDR3, the DNA is TGTGCCAGCAGTTCCCGGACAGGGCGTAATTCACCCCTCCACTTT. Translated, it gives CASSSRTGRNSPLHF.